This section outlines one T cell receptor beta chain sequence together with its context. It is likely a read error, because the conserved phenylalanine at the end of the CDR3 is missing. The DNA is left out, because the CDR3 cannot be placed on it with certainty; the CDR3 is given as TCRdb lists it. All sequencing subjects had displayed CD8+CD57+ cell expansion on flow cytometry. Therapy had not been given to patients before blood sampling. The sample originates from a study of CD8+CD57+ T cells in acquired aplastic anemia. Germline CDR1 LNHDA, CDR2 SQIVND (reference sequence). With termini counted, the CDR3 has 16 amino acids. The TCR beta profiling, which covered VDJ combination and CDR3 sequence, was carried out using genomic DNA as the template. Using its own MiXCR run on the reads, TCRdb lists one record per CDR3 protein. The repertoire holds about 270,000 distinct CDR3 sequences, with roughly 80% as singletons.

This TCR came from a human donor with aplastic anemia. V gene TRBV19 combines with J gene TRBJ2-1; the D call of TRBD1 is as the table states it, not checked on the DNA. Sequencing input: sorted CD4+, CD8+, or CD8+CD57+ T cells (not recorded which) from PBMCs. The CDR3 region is CASSIQGGSYNEQYFV.